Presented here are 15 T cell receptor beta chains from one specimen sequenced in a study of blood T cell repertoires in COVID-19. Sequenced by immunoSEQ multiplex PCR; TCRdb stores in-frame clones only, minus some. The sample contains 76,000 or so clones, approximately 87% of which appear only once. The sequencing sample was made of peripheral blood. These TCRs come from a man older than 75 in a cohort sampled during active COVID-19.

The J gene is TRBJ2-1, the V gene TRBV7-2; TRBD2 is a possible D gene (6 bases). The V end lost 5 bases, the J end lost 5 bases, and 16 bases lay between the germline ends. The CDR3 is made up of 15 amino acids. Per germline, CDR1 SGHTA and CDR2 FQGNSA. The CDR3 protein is CASSTRDSGHNEQFF. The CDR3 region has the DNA TGTGCCAGCAGCACCCGGGACTCAGGCCACAATGAGCAGTTCTTC.

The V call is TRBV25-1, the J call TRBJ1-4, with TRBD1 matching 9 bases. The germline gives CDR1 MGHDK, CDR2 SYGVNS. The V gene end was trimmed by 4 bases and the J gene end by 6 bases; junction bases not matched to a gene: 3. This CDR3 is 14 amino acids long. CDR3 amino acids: CASSGTGAYEKLFF. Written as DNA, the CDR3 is TGTGCCAGCAGTGGGACAGGGGCTTATGAAAAACTGTTTTTT.

The DNA for the CDR3 is TGTGCCAGCATGCCGGGGAGCTCCTACAATGAGCAGTTCTTC. This encodes CASMPGSSYNEQFF. The chain uses TRBV2 and TRBJ2-1; D perhaps matches TRBD2 (5 bases). Germline V gene sequence: CDR1 SNHLY, CDR2 FYNNEI. Trimming took off 7 bases at V and 0 bases at J, with 10 bases between the two ends. The CDR3 extends over 14 amino acids.

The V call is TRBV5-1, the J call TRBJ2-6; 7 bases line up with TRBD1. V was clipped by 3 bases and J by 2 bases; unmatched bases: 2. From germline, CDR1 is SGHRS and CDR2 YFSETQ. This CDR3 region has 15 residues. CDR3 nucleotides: TGCGCCAGCAGCTCGCAGGGGGCTGGGGCCAACGTCCTGACTTTC. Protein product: CASSSQGAGANVLTF.

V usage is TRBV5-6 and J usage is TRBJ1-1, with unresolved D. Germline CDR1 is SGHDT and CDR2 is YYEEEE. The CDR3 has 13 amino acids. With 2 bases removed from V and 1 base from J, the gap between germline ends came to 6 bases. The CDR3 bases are TGTGCCAGCAGCTTTCCCGGGAACACTGAAGCTTTCTTT. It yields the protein CASSFPGNTEAFF.

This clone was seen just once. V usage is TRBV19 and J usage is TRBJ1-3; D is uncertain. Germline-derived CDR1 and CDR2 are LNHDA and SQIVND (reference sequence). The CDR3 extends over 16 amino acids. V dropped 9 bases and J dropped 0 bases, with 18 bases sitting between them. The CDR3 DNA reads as TGTGCCAGCTCCCTTGGCGGCGGATACTCTGGAAACACCATATATTTT. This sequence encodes CASSLGGGYSGNTIYF.

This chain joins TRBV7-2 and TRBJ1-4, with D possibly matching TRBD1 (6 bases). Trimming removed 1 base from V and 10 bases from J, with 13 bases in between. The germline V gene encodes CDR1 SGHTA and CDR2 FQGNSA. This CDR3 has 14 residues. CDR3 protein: CASSLGQGIGKLFF. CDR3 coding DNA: TGTGCCAGCAGCTTAGGCCAGGGGATCGGAAAACTGTTTTTT.

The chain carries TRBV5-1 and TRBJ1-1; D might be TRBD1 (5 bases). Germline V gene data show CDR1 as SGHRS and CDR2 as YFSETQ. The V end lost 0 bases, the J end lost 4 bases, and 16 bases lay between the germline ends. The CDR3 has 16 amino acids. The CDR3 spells CASSLESGYFGTEAFF. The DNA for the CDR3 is TGCGCCAGCAGCTTGGAATCAGGGTATTTTGGCACTGAAGCTTTCTTT.

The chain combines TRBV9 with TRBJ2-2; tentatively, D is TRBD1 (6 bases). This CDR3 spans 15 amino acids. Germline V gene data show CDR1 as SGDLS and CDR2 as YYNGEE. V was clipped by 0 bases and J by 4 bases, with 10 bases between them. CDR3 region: CASSVGQGTTGELFF. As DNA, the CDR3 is TGTGCCAGCAGCGTAGGTCAGGGGACCACCGGGGAGCTGTTTTTT.

This CDR3 reads CASSMLVADTQYF. DNA for the CDR3: TGTGCCAGTAGTATGTTAGTGGCAGATACGCAGTATTTT. V gene TRBV19 combines with J gene TRBJ2-3; D not resolved. Per germline, CDR1 LNHDA and CDR2 SQIVND (reference sequence). Trimming took 3 bases from V and 4 from J, leaving 8 bases between them. This CDR3 has 13 amino acids.

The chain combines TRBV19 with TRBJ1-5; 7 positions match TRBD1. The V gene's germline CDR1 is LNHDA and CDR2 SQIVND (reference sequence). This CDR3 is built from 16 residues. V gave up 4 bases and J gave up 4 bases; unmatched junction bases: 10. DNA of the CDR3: TGTGCCAGTAGTAAAGGAGCGACAGGGATTAATCAGCCCCAGCATTTT. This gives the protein CASSKGATGINQPQHF.

This chain's CDR3 is CASSVARDSSYGYTF. The CDR3 DNA reads TGTGCCAGCAGCGTAGCCCGGGACAGCTCTTATGGCTACACCTTC. The chain combines TRBV9 with TRBJ1-2; 7 nucleotides agree with TRBD1. V was pared by 0 bases and J by 5 bases, with 7 bases of the junction left unmatched. This CDR3 is 15 amino acids long. CDR1 and CDR2 (germline): SGDLS, YYNGEE.

The DNA for the CDR3 is TGTGCCAGCTCACCACCCGCGAACAGCTACGAGCAGTACTTC. Translated: CASSPPANSYEQYF. V and J are TRBV18 and TRBJ2-7; D is uncertain. Germline CDR1 reads KGHSH; CDR2 reads LQKENI. Trimming pared 0 bases from V and 3 bases from J, leaving 9 bases between. This CDR3 contains 14 residues.

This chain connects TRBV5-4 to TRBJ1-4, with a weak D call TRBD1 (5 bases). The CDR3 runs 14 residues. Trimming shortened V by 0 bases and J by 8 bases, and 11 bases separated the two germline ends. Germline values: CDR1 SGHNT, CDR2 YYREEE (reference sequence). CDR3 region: CASSLARGGEKLFF. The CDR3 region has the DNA TGTGCCAGCAGCTTGGCCCGCGGGGGGGAAAAACTGTTTTTT.

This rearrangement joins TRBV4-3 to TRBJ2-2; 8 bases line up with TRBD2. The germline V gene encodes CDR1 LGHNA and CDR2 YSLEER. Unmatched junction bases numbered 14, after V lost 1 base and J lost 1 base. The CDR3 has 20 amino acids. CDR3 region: CASSQALGGAGSWNTGELFF. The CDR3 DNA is TGCGCCAGCAGCCAAGCGCTCGGGGGGGCCGGTTCTTGGAACACCGGGGAGCTGTTTTTT.